This T cell receptor (beta chain) was sequenced in a study of T cell repertoires in cytomegalovirus infection. At the level of the study: Public TCR beta signatures provided an indication of both CMV infection and a matching HLA type.

For this clonotype: Its specificity is unknown.

MiXCR was run by TCRdb on the reads, yielding one entry per CDR3 protein. The data hold 360,000 or so distinct CDR3 sequences, with about a third observed a single time. This CDR3 has 15 amino acids. Germline values: CDR1 MNHEY, CDR2 SMNVEV (reference sequence). V gave up 5 bases and J gave up 7 bases; unmatched junction bases: 8. The source of this sequence is a human donor in good health (CMV status not recorded). Some clones in this sample may be carry-over from other donors' samples. The starting material was cultured PBMCs, obtained from culture after CMV antigen stimulation. The chain joins TRBV27 to TRBJ2-1, with 10 bases aligning to TRBD2. The CDR3 DNA follows: TGTGCCAGCAGTCCTAGCGGGAGCCCGAGGAATGAGCAGTTCTTC. Its protein is CASSPSGSPRNEQFF.